The present entry profiles one T cell receptor (beta chain) with its context. In this sample, this clone turned up once. It lacks a known antigen. Base qualities were left out, and no much larger clone turns up one base away. From the cysteine through the phenylalanine, the CDR3 covers 17 amino acids. Only the CDR3 part of the read is kept: 51 bases, read in frame from the first base. Trimming removed 6 bases from V and 3 bases from J, leaving 21 bases between the germline ends. Via the germline V gene (reference sequence), CDR1 is LNHDA and CDR2 SQIVND. This specimen comes from a study of shared clonotypes between healthy human individuals (dated by TCRdb to about 2020). About the investigation overall: A couple of women and a few men aged 18 to 49 years were included in the cohort. Per donor, three plates each were used for CD4 naive and CD4 memory, two for CD8 naive, and one for CD8 memory. To estimate repertoire size and how much clonotypes are shared between individuals, the study performed deep sequencing of blood TCR repertoires from a handful of healthy adults. Different laboratories and diverse techniques were used to prepare libraries and sequence TCR repertoires, to increase sequencing depth and limit assay-specific biases. Each donor's leukapheresis produced roughly between roughly 0.94 and 9.5 billion PBMCs. The investigation overall reported the following: Because the study included only a small number of donors, the genetic and exposure-history diversity represented was limited. Naive subsets generally had larger estimated clonotype richness than memory subsets. Higher generation probabilities were observed for clonotypes shared by all four sorted-subset donors than for non-shared clonotypes. Rarefaction of sorted-subset datasets indicated incomplete sequencing despite the large sequencing depth. Across a few donors, approximately 4.9% of naive CD4, approximately 4% of naive CD8, about 2% of memory CD4, and approximately 0.4% of memory CD8 clonotypes were shared. Pairwise subsampling led to the expectation that sequencing depth would affect the degree of clonotype sharing among donors. Sampling was limited to blood, and TCR repertoires in tissue likely differ from TCR repertoires in blood.

Healthy HIV-negative adults with no recently reported acute infections or vaccinations were included as donors. Every donor was a Caucasian adult residing in Nashville, Tennessee, USA. CD4+ T cells were enriched by magnetic negative selection, after which naive cells were positively selected on CD45RA and the negative fraction was taken as the memory subset. Blood was collected by leukapheresis, and PBMCs were isolated by Ficoll-Histopaque density gradient centrifugation and then cryopreserved in liquid nitrogen vapor phase. Purity and quantity of every magnetically sorted T cell population were checked by analytical flow cytometry. Each sorted fraction had its genomic DNA isolated and then quantified by UV absorbance on a Nanodrop 2000c. Using the deep immunoSEQ assay, multiplex PCR amplified TCR CDR3 regions from genomic DNA. Genomic DNA extracted from each cell subset was distributed evenly over all wells of several immunoSEQ 96-well plates, and each plate served as one replicate. For sorted subsets, approximately 210 ng of genomic DNA, equivalent to roughly 30,000 T cell genomes, went into each replicate PCR. Purified libraries were quantified with a Qubit 3.0 fluorometer, sized on a Bioanalyzer 2100, and re-quantified with the KAPA Library Quantification kit. Every immunoSEQ 96-well plate was sequenced on a dedicated single-read 150-cycle Illumina NextSeq 550 flow cell. As for how the authors treated the data: Because the immunoSEQ output included only junctional sequences and no quality scores, the filtering could not be the same as the filtering used for full-length reads. To assign V/J genes and CDR3, sequences were annotated against IMGT germline references using PyIR, a Python wrapper for IgBLAST v1.9. Reads were filtered out if the reads had weak V/J assignments (E-value above 1e-6), no CDR3, stop codons, out-of-frame junctions, or ambiguous translated residues. V3J clonotypes were defined by identical inferred V gene, J gene, and CDR3 amino acid sequence. Percentage overlap between repertoires was computed as shared unique clonotypes divided by the size of the smaller repertoire. Repertoire richness was assessed with RTK rarefaction, the Chao1 estimator, and Recon v2.1 estimates of unobserved clonotypes. Generation probabilities for all TCRbeta clonotypes obtained by the gDNA method from a few donors were computed using OLGA. In TCRdb, the immuneACCESS table is reduced to in-frame sequences with V and J assigned. These tables do not hold every clone; where another copy was compared, an unresolved V gene accounts for under half, and the others remain unexplained. Clonal size and the V and J genes are those of that table, whereas D and trimming came from the DNA. The sample has over a million clones on record, approximately 76% of them singletons. Jointly, the top ten make up approximately 1.5% of the sample.

This chain is built from TRBV19 and TRBJ1-5; the D gene cannot be resolved reliably. The sample consisted of memory CD4+ T cells sorted from blood. Explained via the paper, the cell subset or site label denotes: CD45RA-negative fraction. This clonotype was obtained from a man younger than 35 in good health. The CDR3 protein: CASSPGSGYGDNQPQHF. In nucleotide form, the sequence is TGTGCCAGTAGCCCCGGAAGTGGGTACGGCGACAATCAGCCCCAGCATTTT.